This T cell receptor (beta chain) was captured in a study of post-analysis software for immune sequencing data. The CDR3 has 17 amino acids. Per the germline V gene, CDR1 is SGHRS and CDR2 is YFSETQ. V shed 6 bases, J shed 4 bases, and the junction held 13 bases outside the gene matches. Study results and caveats: Patients showed TRBV5-6, TRBV5-1 and TRBV20-1 among a few TRBV segments more frequent than in controls.

With respect to this clonotype: What it binds is unknown.

Built from TCR beta cDNA, the libraries had unique molecular identifiers in them. TCRdb redid the calling of the PCR reads with MiXCR, one entry per CDR3 protein. In the table there are about 810,000 distinct CDR3 sequences, approximately 53% of which are singletons. The sample comprised blood. The rearrangement uses TRBV5-1 and TRBJ2-6, with 7 bases lining up with TRBD1. The TCR sequence derives from a girl aged 10-17 years with multiple sclerosis. The DNA of the CDR3 is TGCGCCAGCAACAAAAAACCAACAGGGGACGGGGCCAACGTCCTGACTTTC. Its translation: CASNKKPTGDGANVLTF.